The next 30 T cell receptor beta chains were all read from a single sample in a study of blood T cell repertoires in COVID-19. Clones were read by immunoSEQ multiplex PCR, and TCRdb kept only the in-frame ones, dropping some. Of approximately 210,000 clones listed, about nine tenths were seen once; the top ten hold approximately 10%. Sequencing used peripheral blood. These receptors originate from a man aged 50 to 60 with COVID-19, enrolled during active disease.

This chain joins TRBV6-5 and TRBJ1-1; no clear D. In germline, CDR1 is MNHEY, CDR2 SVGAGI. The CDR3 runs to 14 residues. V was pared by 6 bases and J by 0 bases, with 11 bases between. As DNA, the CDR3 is TGTGCCAGCAGACGGGTTTTCATGAACACTGAAGCTTTCTTT. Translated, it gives CASRRVFMNTEAFF.

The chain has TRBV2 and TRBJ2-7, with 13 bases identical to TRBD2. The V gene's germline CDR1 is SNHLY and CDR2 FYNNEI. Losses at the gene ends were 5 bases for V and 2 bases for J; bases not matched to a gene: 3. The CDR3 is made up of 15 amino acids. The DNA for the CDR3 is TGTGCCAGCAGTCTCACTAGCGGGAGGGCCTACGAGCAGTACTTC. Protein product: CASSLTSGRAYEQYF.

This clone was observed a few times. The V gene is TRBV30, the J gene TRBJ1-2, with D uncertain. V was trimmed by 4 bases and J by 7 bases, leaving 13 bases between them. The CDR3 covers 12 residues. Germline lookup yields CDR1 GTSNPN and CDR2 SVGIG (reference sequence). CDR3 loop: CAWTAGSSGYTF. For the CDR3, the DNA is TGTGCCTGGACCGCGGGCAGTTCTGGCTACACCTTC.

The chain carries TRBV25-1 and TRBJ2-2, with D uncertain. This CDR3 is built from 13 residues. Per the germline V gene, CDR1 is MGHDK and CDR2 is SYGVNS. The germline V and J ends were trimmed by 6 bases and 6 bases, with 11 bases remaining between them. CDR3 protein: CASSQLSPGELFF. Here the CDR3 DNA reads TGTGCCAGCAGCCAACTAAGTCCCGGGGAGCTGTTTTTT.

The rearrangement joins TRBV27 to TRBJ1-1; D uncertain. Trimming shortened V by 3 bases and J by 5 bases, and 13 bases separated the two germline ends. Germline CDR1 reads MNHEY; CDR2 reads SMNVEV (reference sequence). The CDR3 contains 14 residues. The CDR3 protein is CASSLRVDRTEAFF. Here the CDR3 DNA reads TGTGCCAGCAGTTTGCGGGTCGATAGGACTGAAGCTTTCTTT.

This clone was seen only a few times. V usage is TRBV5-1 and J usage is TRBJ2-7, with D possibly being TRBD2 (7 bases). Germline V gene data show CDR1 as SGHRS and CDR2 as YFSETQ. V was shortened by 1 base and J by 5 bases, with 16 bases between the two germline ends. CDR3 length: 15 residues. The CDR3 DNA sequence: TGCGCCAGCAGCTTGTACGGGGGGCGTTTGGACGAGCAGTACTTC. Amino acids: CASSLYGGRLDEQYF.

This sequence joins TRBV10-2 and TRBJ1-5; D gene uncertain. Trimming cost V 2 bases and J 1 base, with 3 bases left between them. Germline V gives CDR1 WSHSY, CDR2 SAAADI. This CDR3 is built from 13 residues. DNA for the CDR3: TGCGCCAGCAGTGAGCTCAGCAATCAGCCCCAGCATTTT. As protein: CASSELSNQPQHF.

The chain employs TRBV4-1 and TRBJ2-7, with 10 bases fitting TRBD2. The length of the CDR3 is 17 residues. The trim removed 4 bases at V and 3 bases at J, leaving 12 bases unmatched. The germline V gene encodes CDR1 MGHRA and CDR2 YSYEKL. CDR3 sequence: CASSPILGTSENYEQYF. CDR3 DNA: TGCGCCAGCAGCCCTATCTTGGGGACTAGCGAAAACTACGAGCAGTACTTC.

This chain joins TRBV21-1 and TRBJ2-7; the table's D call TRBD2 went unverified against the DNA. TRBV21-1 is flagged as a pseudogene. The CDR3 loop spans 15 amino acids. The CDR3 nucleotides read TGTGCCAGCAGCCTCGACGGGGGTTTGTCCTACGAGCAGTACTTC. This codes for CASSLDGGLSYEQYF.

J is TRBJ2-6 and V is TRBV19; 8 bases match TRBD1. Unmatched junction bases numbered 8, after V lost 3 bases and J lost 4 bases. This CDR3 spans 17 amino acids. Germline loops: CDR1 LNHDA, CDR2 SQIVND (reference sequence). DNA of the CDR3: TGTGCCAGTAGTATGACCCAGGGGGCGAGAGGGGCCAACGTCCTGACTTTC. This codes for CASSMTQGARGANVLTF.

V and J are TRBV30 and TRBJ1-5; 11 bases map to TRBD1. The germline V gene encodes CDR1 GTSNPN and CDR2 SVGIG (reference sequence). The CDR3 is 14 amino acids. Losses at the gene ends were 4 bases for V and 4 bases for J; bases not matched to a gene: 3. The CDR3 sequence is CAWTGTGGNQPQHF. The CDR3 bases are TGTGCCTGGACGGGGACAGGGGGTAATCAGCCCCAGCATTTT.

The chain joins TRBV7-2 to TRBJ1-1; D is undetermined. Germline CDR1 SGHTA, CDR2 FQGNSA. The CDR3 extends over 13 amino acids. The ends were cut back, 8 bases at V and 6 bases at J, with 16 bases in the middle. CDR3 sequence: CASSLYGIAEAFF. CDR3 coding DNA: TGTGCCAGCTCACTATACGGGATCGCTGAAGCTTTCTTT.

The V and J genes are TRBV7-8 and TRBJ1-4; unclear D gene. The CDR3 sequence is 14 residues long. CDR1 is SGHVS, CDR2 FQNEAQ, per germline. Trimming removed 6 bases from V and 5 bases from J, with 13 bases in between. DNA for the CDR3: TGTGCCAGCAGACCCGACGAGCGAAATGAAAAACTGTTTTTT. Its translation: CASRPDERNEKLFF.

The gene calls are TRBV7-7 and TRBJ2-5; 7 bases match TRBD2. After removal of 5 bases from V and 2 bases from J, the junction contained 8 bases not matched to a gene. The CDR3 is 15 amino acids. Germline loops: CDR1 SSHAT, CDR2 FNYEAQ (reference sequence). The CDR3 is CASSPLLGGQETQYF. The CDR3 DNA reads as TGTGCCAGCAGCCCTTTACTGGGGGGGCAAGAGACCCAGTACTTC.

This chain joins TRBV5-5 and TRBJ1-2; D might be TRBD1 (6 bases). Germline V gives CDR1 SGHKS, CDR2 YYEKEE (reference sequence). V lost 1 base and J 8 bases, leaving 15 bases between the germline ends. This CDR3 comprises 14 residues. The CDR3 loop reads CASSLLGAWSGYTF. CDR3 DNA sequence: TGTGCCAGCAGCTTGTTGGGGGCGTGGAGCGGCTACACCTTC. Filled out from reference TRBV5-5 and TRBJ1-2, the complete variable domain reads DAGVTQSPTHLIKTRGQQVTLRCSPISGHKSVSWYQQVLGQGPQFIFQYYEKEERGRGNFPDRFSARQFPNYSSELNVNALLLGDSALYLCASSLLGAWSGYTFGSGTRLTVV.

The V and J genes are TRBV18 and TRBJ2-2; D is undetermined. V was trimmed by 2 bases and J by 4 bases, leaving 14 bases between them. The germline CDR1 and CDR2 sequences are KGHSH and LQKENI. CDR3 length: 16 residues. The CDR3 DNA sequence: TGTGCCAGCTCACCAAGTTGGGCAGGCCTCACCGGGGAGCTGTTTTTT. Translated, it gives CASSPSWAGLTGELFF.

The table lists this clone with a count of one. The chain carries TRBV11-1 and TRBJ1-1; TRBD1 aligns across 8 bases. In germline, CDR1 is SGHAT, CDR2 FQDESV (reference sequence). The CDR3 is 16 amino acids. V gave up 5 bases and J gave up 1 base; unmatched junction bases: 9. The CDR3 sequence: CASSPDRVVWNTEAFF. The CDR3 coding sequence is TGTGCCAGCAGCCCGGACAGGGTAGTATGGAACACTGAAGCTTTCTTT.

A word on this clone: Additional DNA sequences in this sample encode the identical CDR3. CDR3 region: CASSLGQGYEQYF. CDR3 DNA: TGTGCCAGCAGTTTGGGGCAGGGTTACGAGCAGTACTTC. The chain is built from TRBV28 and TRBJ2-7; tentative D call: TRBD1 (5 bases). The CDR3 runs 13 residues. Germline CDR1 MDHEN, CDR2 SYDVKM. V dropped 3 bases and J dropped 4 bases, with 10 bases sitting between them. Variable domain in full (rest from reference TRBV28 and TRBJ2-7): DVKVTQSSRYLVKRTGEKVFLECVQDMDHENMFWYRQDPGLGLRLIYFSYDVKMKEKGDIPEGYSVSREKKERFSLILESASTNQTSMYLCASSLGQGYEQYFGPGTRLTVT.

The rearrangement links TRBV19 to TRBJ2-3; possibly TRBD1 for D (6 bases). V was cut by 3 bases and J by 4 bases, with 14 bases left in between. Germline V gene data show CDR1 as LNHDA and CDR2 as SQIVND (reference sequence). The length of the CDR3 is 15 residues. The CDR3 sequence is CASSMLPDSPDTQYF. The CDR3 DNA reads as TGTGCCAGTAGTATGCTCCCGGACAGTCCAGATACGCAGTATTTT.

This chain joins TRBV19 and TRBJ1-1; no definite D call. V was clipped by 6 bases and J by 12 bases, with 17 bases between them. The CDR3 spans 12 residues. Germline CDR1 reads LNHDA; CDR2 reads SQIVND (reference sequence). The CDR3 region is CASSEPTSGPFF. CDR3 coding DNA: TGTGCCAGTAGCGAGCCAACCAGTGGGCCTTTCTTT.

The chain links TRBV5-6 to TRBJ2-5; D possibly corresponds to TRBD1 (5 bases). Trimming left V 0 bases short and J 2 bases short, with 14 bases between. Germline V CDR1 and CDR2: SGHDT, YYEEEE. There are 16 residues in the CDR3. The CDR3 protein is CASSLGQQTFQETQYF. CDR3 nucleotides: TGTGCCAGCAGCTTGGGACAGCAAACATTTCAAGAGACCCAGTACTTC.

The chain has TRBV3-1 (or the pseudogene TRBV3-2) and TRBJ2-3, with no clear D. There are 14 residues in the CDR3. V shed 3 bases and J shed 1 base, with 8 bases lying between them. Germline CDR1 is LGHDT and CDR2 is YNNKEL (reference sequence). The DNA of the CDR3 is TGTGCCAGCAGCCACGCCGGAGGCACAGATACGCAGTATTTT. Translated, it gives CASSHAGGTDTQYF.

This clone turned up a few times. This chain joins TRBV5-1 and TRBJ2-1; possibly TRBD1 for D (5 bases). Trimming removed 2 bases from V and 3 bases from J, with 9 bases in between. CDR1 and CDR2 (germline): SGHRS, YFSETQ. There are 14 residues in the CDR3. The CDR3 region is CASSLEQDYNEQFF. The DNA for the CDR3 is TGCGCCAGCAGCTTAGAACAGGACTACAATGAGCAGTTCTTC.

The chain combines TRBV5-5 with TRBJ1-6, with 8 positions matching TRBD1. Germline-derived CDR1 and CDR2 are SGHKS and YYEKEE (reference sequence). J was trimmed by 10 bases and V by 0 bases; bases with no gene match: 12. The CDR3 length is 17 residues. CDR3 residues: CASSLVGRGQLGSPLHF. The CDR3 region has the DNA TGTGCCAGCAGCTTGGTTGGCAGGGGGCAGCTTGGCTCACCCCTCCACTTT.

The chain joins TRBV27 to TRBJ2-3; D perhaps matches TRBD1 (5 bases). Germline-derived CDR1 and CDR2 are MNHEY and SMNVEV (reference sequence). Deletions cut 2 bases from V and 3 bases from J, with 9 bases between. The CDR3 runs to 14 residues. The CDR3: CASSLGHTTDTQYF. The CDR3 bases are TGTGCCAGCAGTTTAGGACATACGACAGATACGCAGTATTTT.

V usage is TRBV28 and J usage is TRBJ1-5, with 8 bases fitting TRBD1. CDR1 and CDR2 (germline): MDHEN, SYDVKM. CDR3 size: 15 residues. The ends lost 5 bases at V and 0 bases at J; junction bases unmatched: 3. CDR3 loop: CASSPTGVSNQPQHF. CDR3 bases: TGTGCCAGCAGTCCGACAGGGGTTAGCAATCAGCCCCAGCATTTT.

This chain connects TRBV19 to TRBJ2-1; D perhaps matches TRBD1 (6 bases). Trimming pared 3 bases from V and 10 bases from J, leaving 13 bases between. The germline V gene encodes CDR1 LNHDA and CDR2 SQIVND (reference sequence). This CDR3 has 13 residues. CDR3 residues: CASSMTGTREQFF. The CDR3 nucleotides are TGTGCCAGTAGTATGACAGGCACCAGGGAGCAGTTCTTC.

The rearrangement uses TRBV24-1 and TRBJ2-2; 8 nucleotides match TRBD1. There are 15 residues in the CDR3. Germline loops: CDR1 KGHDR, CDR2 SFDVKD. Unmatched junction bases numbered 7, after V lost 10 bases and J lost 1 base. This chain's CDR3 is CATQGGRENTGELFF. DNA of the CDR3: TGTGCCACACAGGGGGGACGGGAGAACACCGGGGAGCTGTTTTTT.

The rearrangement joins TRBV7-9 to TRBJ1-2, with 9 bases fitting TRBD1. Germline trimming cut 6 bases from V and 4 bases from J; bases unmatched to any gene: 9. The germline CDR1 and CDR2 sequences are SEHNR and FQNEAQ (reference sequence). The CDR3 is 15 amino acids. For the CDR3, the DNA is TGTGCCAGCAGACCCACAGGGGGCGAGGGCTATGGCTACACCTTC. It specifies CASRPTGGEGYGYTF.

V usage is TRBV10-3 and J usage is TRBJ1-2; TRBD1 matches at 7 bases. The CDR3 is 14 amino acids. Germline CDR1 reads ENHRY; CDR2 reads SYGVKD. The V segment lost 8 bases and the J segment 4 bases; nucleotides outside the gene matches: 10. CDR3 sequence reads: CAIPDRQRAYGYTF. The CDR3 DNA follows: TGTGCCATCCCGGACAGGCAAAGGGCCTATGGCTACACCTTC.